The 26 T cell receptor beta chains below were found in one sample sequenced in a study of shared clonotypes between healthy human individuals. The data were produced by immunoSEQ multiplex PCR, yet TCRdb's version contains in-frame clones alone and is incomplete. The table includes about 680,000 clones, about 91% detected once. The naive CD8 subset, CD45RO-negative cells positively selected for CCR7, excluded terminally differentiated effector memory CD45RA+ cells. The specimen was naive CD8+ T cells sorted from blood. Source of these receptors: a man aged 25 to 40 in good health.

This chain connects TRBV11-2 to TRBJ2-7; D gene ambiguous. Germline V CDR1 and CDR2: SGHAT, FQNNGV. CDR3 length equals 13 residues. With 2 bases removed from V and 1 base from J, the gap between germline ends came to 6 bases. The CDR3 sequence: CASSLSRSYEQYF. The DNA of the CDR3 is TGTGCCAGCAGCTTAAGCAGGTCCTACGAGCAGTACTTC. Filled out from reference TRBV11-2 and TRBJ2-7, the complete variable domain reads EAGVAQSPRYKIIEKRQSVAFWCNPISGHATLYWYQQILGQGPKLLIQFQNNGVVDDSQLPKDRFSAERLKGVDSTLKIQPAKLEDSAVYLCASSLSRSYEQYFGPGTRLTVT.

V and J are TRBV27 and TRBJ2-2; D is possibly TRBD1 or TRBD2 (5 bases each). CDR3 size: 18 residues. Trimming removed 5 bases from V and 7 bases from J, with 26 bases in between. Germline loops: CDR1 MNHEY, CDR2 SMNVEV (reference sequence). The CDR3 here is CASSISGTFALYSGELFF. Written as DNA, the CDR3 is TGTGCCAGCAGTATCTCCGGGACCTTCGCCCTTTACAGCGGGGAGCTGTTTTTT.

The V call is TRBV27, the J call TRBJ2-3; D is unresolved. Germline V gene sequence: CDR1 MNHEY, CDR2 SMNVEV (reference sequence). V lost 6 bases to trimming and J lost 1 base, with 17 bases between them. The CDR3 contains 16 residues. CDR3 nucleotide sequence: TGTGCCAGCAGCCGGGCCCCTACGATTCGCACAGATACGCAGTATTTT. This encodes CASSRAPTIRTDTQYF.

This clone was counted only a few times. V is TRBV4-1 and J is TRBJ1-2, with D possibly TRBD1 on 5 matching bases. V lost 4 bases to trimming and J lost 4 bases, with 13 bases between them. The CDR3 is 14 residues long. From germline, CDR1 is MGHRA and CDR2 YSYEKL. The CDR3 DNA follows: TGCGCCAGCAGCCCGATAGGGGCAAGCTATGGCTACACCTTC. The encoded protein is CASSPIGASYGYTF.

The chain links TRBV29-1 to TRBJ2-2; the D gene is possibly TRBD1 (6 bases). Germline-derived CDR1 and CDR2 are SQVTM and ANQGSEA. The germline V and J ends were trimmed by 1 base and 2 bases, with 11 bases remaining between them. The CDR3 loop spans 15 amino acids. The DNA of the CDR3 is TGCAGCGTTGAAGGTCAGGGGATTAACACCGGGGAGCTGTTTTTT. Its translation: CSVEGQGINTGELFF.

The rearrangement links TRBV5-1 to TRBJ1-2, with TRBD1 as a possible D gene (6 bases). The V gene's germline CDR1 is SGHRS and CDR2 YFSETQ. The CDR3 has 16 amino acids. V gave up 0 bases and J gave up 3 bases, with 15 bases separating them. This CDR3 reads CASSLAPGQSDYGYTF. CDR3 nucleotide sequence: TGCGCCAGCAGCTTGGCCCCCGGACAGAGTGACTATGGCTACACCTTC. The variable domain in full, with the rest retrieved from reference TRBV5-1 and TRBJ1-2, is KAGVTQTPRYLIKTRGQQVTLSCSPISGHRSVSWYQQTPGQGLQFLFEYFSETQRNKGNFPGRFSGRQFSNSRSEMNVSTLELGDSALYLCASSLAPGQSDYGYTFGSGTRLTVV.

V is TRBV27 and J is TRBJ2-5, with D possibly TRBD2 on 5 matching bases. The CDR3 spans 14 residues. Germline assignment: CDR1 MNHEY and CDR2 SMNVEV (reference sequence). The V end lost 4 bases, the J end lost 1 base, and 10 bases lay between the germline ends. The CDR3 region is CASSSVGVQETQYF. In DNA form, the CDR3 reads TGTGCCAGCAGTTCGGTCGGGGTCCAAGAGACCCAGTACTTC.

V and J are TRBV25-1 and TRBJ1-2; TRBD1 is a possible D gene (6 bases). This CDR3 has 15 amino acids. V lost 1 base, J lost 0 bases, and 9 bases lay in between. Germline-derived CDR1 and CDR2 are MGHDK and SYGVNS. The CDR3 spells CASSESQGTNYGYTF. CDR3 nucleotides: TGTGCCAGCAGTGAATCCCAGGGGACTAACTATGGCTACACCTTC.

This clone was seen only once. The chain has TRBV28 and TRBJ1-3, with D perhaps matching TRBD1 (5 bases). Germline CDR1 is MDHEN and CDR2 is SYDVKM. This CDR3 spans 16 amino acids. V was trimmed by 3 bases and J by 3 bases, leaving 15 bases between them. The CDR3 coding sequence is TGTGCCAGCAGTTTGGGGCCTTGGCTCGATGGAAACACCATATATTTT. Protein: CASSLGPWLDGNTIYF.

This clone was detected only a few times. The genes are TRBV5-1 and TRBJ2-7, with TRBD1 identical over 8 bases. Germline values: CDR1 SGHRS, CDR2 YFSETQ. There are 14 residues in the CDR3. V trimming: 5 bases; J trimming: 4 bases; junction bases outside the gene matches: 8. As DNA, the CDR3 is TGCGCCAGCAGAGCGACAGGGGCTCGGTACGAGCAGTACTTC. Amino acids: CASRATGARYEQYF. Variable domain in full (rest from reference TRBV5-1 and TRBJ2-7): KAGVTQTPRYLIKTRGQQVTLSCSPISGHRSVSWYQQTPGQGLQFLFEYFSETQRNKGNFPGRFSGRQFSNSRSEMNVSTLELGDSALYLCASRATGARYEQYFGPGTRLTVT.

This clone was detected once. One end of the junction is discordant with germline, which a read error may explain. The rearrangement uses TRBV7-2 and TRBJ1-1, with D hard to call. The CDR3 has 17 residues. Looked up from germline, CDR1 is SGHTA and CDR2 is FQGNSA. The CDR3 nucleotides are TGTGCCAGTAGCTTACGCTCGCCGGATTATGAAAACACTGAAGCTTTCTTT. It yields the protein CASSLRSPDYENTEAFF.

The chain carries TRBV27 and TRBJ2-7; 8 bases fit TRBD2. CDR3 length: 14 residues. J lost 2 bases, V lost 3 bases, and 3 bases had no gene match. Germline V lookup: CDR1 MNHEY, CDR2 SMNVEV (reference sequence). The CDR3 region has the DNA TGTGCCAGCAGTTTCACTAGCGGAACCTACGAGCAGTACTTC. This sequence encodes CASSFTSGTYEQYF.

The CDR3 sequence is CASSEDSGTDTQYF. CDR3 nucleotides: TGTGCCAGCAGTGAGGACAGCGGCACAGATACGCAGTATTTT. V usage is TRBV25-1 and J usage is TRBJ2-3; perhaps TRBD1 as D (6 bases). Trimming removed 3 bases from V and 1 base from J, with 8 bases in between. This CDR3 has 14 residues. Germline V gives CDR1 MGHDK, CDR2 SYGVNS.

The chain has TRBV28 and TRBJ1-2, with 10 bases matching TRBD1. Per the germline V gene, CDR1 is MDHEN and CDR2 is SYDVKM. Losses at the gene ends were 2 bases for V and 11 bases for J; bases not matched to a gene: 8. CDR3 length: 14 residues. The CDR3 region is CASSLMVTGGDYTF. The CDR3 DNA reads as TGTGCCAGCAGTTTAATGGTGACAGGGGGCGATTACACCTTC.

This chain connects TRBV28 to TRBJ2-7, with D possibly matching TRBD2 (6 bases). This CDR3 has 15 amino acids. Trimming shortened V by 4 bases and J by 2 bases, and 15 bases separated the two germline ends. CDR1 is MDHEN, CDR2 SYDVKM, per germline. The CDR3 reads CASSYGDSVTYEQYF. As DNA, the CDR3 is TGTGCCAGCAGTTATGGGGACTCCGTCACCTACGAGCAGTACTTC. The full variable domain, completed using reference TRBV28 and TRBJ2-7, is DVKVTQSSRYLVKRTGEKVFLECVQDMDHENMFWYRQDPGLGLRLIYFSYDVKMKEKGDIPEGYSVSREKKERFSLILESASTNQTSMYLCASSYGDSVTYEQYFGPGTRLTVT.

V usage is TRBV6-5 and J usage is TRBJ1-2, with TRBD1 matching 10 bases. This CDR3 region has 13 residues. After removal of 6 bases from V and 4 bases from J, the junction contained 2 bases not matched to a gene. Germline assignment: CDR1 MNHEY and CDR2 SVGAGI. The DNA for the CDR3 is TGTGCCAGCAGGGGACAGGGGAGCTATGGCTACACCTTC. Amino acids: CASRGQGSYGYTF.

This clone was detected a few times. The J gene is TRBJ2-7, the V gene TRBV9; D tentatively reads TRBD1 or TRBD2 (5 bases each). Germline loops: CDR1 SGDLS, CDR2 YYNGEE. V shed 3 bases and J shed 1 base, with 11 bases lying between them. The CDR3 covers 14 residues. The CDR3, as DNA: TGTGCCAGCAGCGAGGGGAGAGGGTCCTACGAGCAGTACTTC. It codes for CASSEGRGSYEQYF.

The chain recombines TRBV10-3 with TRBJ2-3, with a weak D call TRBD2 (6 bases). Trimming removed 3 bases from V and 0 bases from J, with 16 bases in between. Germline values: CDR1 ENHRY, CDR2 SYGVKD. The CDR3 has 17 amino acids. CDR3: CAISDYDSGTSTDTQYF. The CDR3 DNA reads TGTGCCATCAGTGATTACGATAGCGGAACTAGCACAGATACGCAGTATTTT.

CDR3 residues: CSVVGAGAIPWEQYF. Written as DNA, the CDR3 is TGCAGCGTTGTGGGAGCGGGAGCTATCCCTTGGGAGCAGTACTTC. The chain carries TRBV29-1 and TRBJ2-7; 8 bases align to TRBD2. Germline lookup yields CDR1 SQVTM and CDR2 ANQGSEA. This CDR3 has 15 residues. The trim removed 4 bases at V and 7 bases at J, leaving 15 bases unmatched.

The V and J genes are TRBV14 and TRBJ2-7; D gene uncertain. Trimming left V 1 base short and J 4 bases short, with 8 bases between. The CDR3 spans 13 residues. Germline CDR1 reads SGHDN; CDR2 reads FVKESK. CDR3 in amino acids: CASSQADGYEQYF. The CDR3 DNA reads as TGTGCCAGCAGCCAAGCCGACGGGTACGAGCAGTACTTC.

The chain has TRBV28 and TRBJ1-1; 7 nucleotides align to TRBD1. This CDR3 has 15 residues. The germline V gene encodes CDR1 MDHEN and CDR2 SYDVKM. V dropped 7 bases and J dropped 4; count of bases not matched to a gene: 12. CDR3 in amino acids: CASTQETGFVTEAFF. CDR3 bases: TGTGCCAGCACCCAGGAGACAGGGTTTGTCACTGAAGCTTTCTTT.

The V call is TRBV10-3, the J call TRBJ2-5; the match to TRBD2 covers 10 bases. The length of the CDR3 is 16 residues. CDR1 and CDR2 (germline): ENHRY, SYGVKD. Trimming at V came to 0 bases and at J to 3 bases, leaving 4 bases not matched to a gene. CDR3: CAISESSAGGKETQYF. DNA for the CDR3: TGTGCCATCAGTGAGTCGTCAGCGGGAGGGAAAGAGACCCAGTACTTC.

A single count supports this clone. The chain has TRBV15 and TRBJ2-3; D tentatively reads TRBD1 or TRBD2 (7 bases each). The CDR3 loop spans 14 amino acids. Germline V gives CDR1 LNHNV, CDR2 YYDKDF (reference sequence). V dropped 5 bases and J dropped 8 bases, with 17 bases sitting between them. CDR3 sequence (DNA): TGTGCCACCAGCTGGCAGGGGGAGGGGGCTACGCAGTATTTT. Protein: CATSWQGEGATQYF.

The rearrangement uses TRBV9 and TRBJ2-3; weak D call: TRBD2 (5 bases). The length of the CDR3 is 16 residues. Germline V gene data show CDR1 as SGDLS and CDR2 as YYNGEE. The germline V and J ends were trimmed by 1 base and 0 bases, with 12 bases remaining between them. The chain's CDR3 is CASSVNIRESTDTQYF. The CDR3 DNA follows: TGTGCCAGCAGCGTAAATATTAGGGAGAGCACAGATACGCAGTATTTT.

This clone was detected only once. The chain joins TRBV6-6 to TRBJ2-5; D is ambiguous. This CDR3 contains 14 residues. Trimming left V 2 bases short and J 4 bases short, with 11 bases between. Per germline, CDR1 MNHNY and CDR2 SVGAGI (reference sequence). The CDR3 DNA sequence: TGTGCCAGCAGTTACAGGGCAGTTTTAGAGACCCAGTACTTC. This sequence encodes CASSYRAVLETQYF.

The rearrangement links TRBV5-1 to TRBJ2-1; 12 bases align to TRBD2. CDR3 size: 17 residues. Per germline, CDR1 SGHRS and CDR2 YFSETQ. The J segment lost 2 bases and the V segment lost 3 bases, leaving 6 bases of the junction unmatched. CDR3: CASSWGLAGRAYNEQFF. Written as DNA, the CDR3 is TGCGCCAGCAGCTGGGGACTAGCGGGCCGCGCCTACAATGAGCAGTTCTTC.